These T cell receptor beta chains were read from a single sample in a study of shared clonotypes between healthy human individuals. Only in-frame clones appear in the TCRdb table, and some are missing; sequencing was by immunoSEQ multiplex PCR. Of around 650,000 clones in the sample, roughly 95% were seen once. The material sequenced was naive CD8+ T cells sorted from blood. All receptors derive from a woman under 40 in good health. CDR3s leave out the opening cysteine and the closing phenylalanine or tryptophan. The order of the fields is CDR3 protein, CDR3 length, V gene.

CDR3: ASRPGTDSYGYT
length: 12
V: TRBV27

CDR3: ASSWKAQETQY
length: 11
V: TRBV28

CDR3: ASSPSTGLTDTQY
length: 13
V: TRBV27

CDR3: ASSLGLAEETQY
length: 12
V: TRBV7-7

CDR3: ASSAVETGYNEQF
length: 13
V: TRBV9

CDR3: AISETHSNQPQH
length: 12
V: TRBV10-3

CDR3: ASSSSGAYNEQF
length: 12
V: TRBV11-2

CDR3: ASRGLAGAGEQY
length: 12
V: TRBV28

CDR3: ASSSGQTYGYT
length: 11
V: TRBV19

CDR3: AWSVGGLGSPLH
length: 12
V: TRBV30

CDR3: ASSPTPETGGNEQF
length: 14
V: TRBV7-3

CDR3: AISEATGNTEAF
length: 12
V: TRBV10-3

CDR3: ASSGEGTSGNVYEQY
length: 15
V: TRBV10-2

CDR3: ATRKGLAGWEQY
length: 12
V: TRBV19

CDR3: ASSLSASGITDTQY
length: 14
V: TRBV11-2

CDR3: ASSLEYTGELF
length: 11
V: TRBV5-6

CDR3: ASSQDMDTQY
length: 10
V: TRBV27

CDR3: ASSLGPSYEQY
length: 11
V: TRBV27

CDR3: ASSSPTDTQY
length: 10
V: TRBV27

CDR3: ASSLGAGPRQPQH
length: 13
V: TRBV5-6

CDR3: ASSQVQGANEKLF
length: 13
V: TRBV4-1

CDR3: ASSLGQGASEAF
length: 12
V: TRBV9

CDR3: ASSPSYGEAGALHYEQY
length: 17
V: TRBV14

CDR3: AISAGTGRTDTQY
length: 13
V: TRBV10-3

CDR3: ASSSGQGPYEQY
length: 12
V: TRBV19

CDR3: ASSQTGDKTYEQY
length: 13
V: TRBV4-1

CDR3: ASSWLAGRETQY
length: 12
V: TRBV28

CDR3: SPGYGYT
length: 7
V: TRBV20-1

CDR3: ASSIDGPTRQRNNEQF
length: 16
V: TRBV19

CDR3: ASSLVSTEAF
length: 10
V: TRBV5-1

CDR3: ASSLARQGAGLRSEKLF
length: 17
V: TRBV7-2

CDR3: ASSTHRAAYEQY
length: 12
V: TRBV27

CDR3: ASSLGLAGSPEQF
length: 13
V: TRBV7-6

CDR3: ASSLIPFRGYT
length: 11
V: TRBV11-2

CDR3: ASSPSSGAPYEQY
length: 13
V: TRBV6-1

CDR3: SVVGGDRLTYEQY
length: 13
V: TRBV29-1

CDR3: ASSPRWGQQMNTEAF
length: 15
V: TRBV7-2

CDR3: ASSFGIAGELF
length: 11
V: TRBV6-6

CDR3: ASSYSEGSGNTIY
length: 13
V: TRBV6-6

CDR3: ASSYASRDTDTQY
length: 13
V: TRBV6-5

CDR3: ASSYTGLAGHEQY
length: 13
V: TRBV6-6

CDR3: ASLLVTRGVEDTQY
length: 14
V: TRBV11-2

CDR3: ASSLLGHNEQF
length: 11
V: TRBV27